These 30 T cell receptor beta chains were sequenced from one sample in a study of OX40 agonist ivuxolimab in advanced cancers. The method was immunoSEQ multiplex PCR; TCRdb's version includes in-frame clones alone and lacks a portion of them. This sample has 100,000 or so clones, with about nine tenths found just once. The specimen was CD4+ or CD8+ T cells sorted from blood, collected in a trial of the OX40 agonist ivuxolimab. Source of these receptors: an adult with an advanced solid tumor such as melanoma, head and neck, liver or kidney cancer.

V is TRBV19 and J is TRBJ2-7, with 11 bases fitting TRBD2. J lost 2 bases, V lost 3 bases, and 12 bases had no gene match. Germline loops: CDR1 LNHDA, CDR2 SQIVND (reference sequence). The CDR3 extends over 18 amino acids. CDR3 sequence reads: CASSIEFRALAGAYEQYF. The DNA for the CDR3 is TGTGCCAGTAGTATCGAGTTTAGGGCACTAGCGGGAGCCTACGAGCAGTACTTC.

The rearrangement links TRBV6-5 to TRBJ2-7; perhaps D is TRBD1 or TRBD2 (5 bases each). CDR3 size: 14 residues. The V end lost 0 bases, the J end lost 2 bases, and 8 bases lay between the germline ends. The germline CDR1 and CDR2 sequences are MNHEY and SVGAGI. The chain's CDR3 is CASSYSGTAYEQYF. CDR3 in DNA: TGTGCCAGCAGTTACTCAGGGACGGCCTACGAGCAGTACTTC.

The V and J genes are TRBV21-1 and TRBJ1-1. TRBV21-1 is an annotated pseudogene. The CDR3 loop spans 15 amino acids. The DNA of the CDR3 is TGTGCCAGCAGCAAAGGGAGGGGAAGGAACACTGAAGCTTTCTTT. Translating gives CASSKGRGRNTEAFF.

V and J are TRBV6-5 and TRBJ1-1; possible D gene TRBD1, 6 bases. The CDR3 totals 13 residues. V was cut by 1 base and J by 3 bases, with 6 bases left in between. In germline, CDR1 is MNHEY, CDR2 SVGAGI. The CDR3 reads CASSYYRDTEAFF. The CDR3 DNA reads as TGTGCCAGCAGTTACTACAGGGACACTGAAGCTTTCTTT.

The CDR3 DNA is TGCAGCGTACCCGATAGCGGGAGATTAGGTCGAAATACGCAGTATTTT. Translated: CSVPDSGRLGRNTQYF. The chain carries TRBV29-1 and TRBJ2-3; 9 nucleotides align to TRBD2. The ends lost 6 bases at V and 7 bases at J; junction bases unmatched: 17. CDR1 is SQVTM and CDR2 is ANQGSEA in the germline V gene. This CDR3 spans 16 amino acids.

This clone was seen a few times. The V and J genes are TRBV6-6 and TRBJ2-3; a weak D match, TRBD1 (5 bases). CDR1 and CDR2 (germline): MNHNY, SVGAGI (reference sequence). Deletions cut 7 bases from V and 5 bases from J, with 10 bases between. This CDR3 comprises 12 residues. This CDR3 reads CASKRQQDTQYF. CDR3 nucleotide sequence: TGTGCCAGCAAGAGACAGCAAGATACGCAGTATTTT.

The V gene is TRBV7-6, the J gene TRBJ2-1; D remains unclear. Germline assignment: CDR1 SGHVS and CDR2 FNYEAQ. The CDR3 runs 16 residues. The germline V and J ends were trimmed by 7 bases and 0 bases, with 16 bases remaining between them. In DNA form, the CDR3 reads TGTGCCAGCACCCCCGGGTTCAGGAGCTCCTACAATGAGCAGTTCTTC. Its protein product is CASTPGFRSSYNEQFF.

The V and J genes are TRBV19 and TRBJ1-6; D may be TRBD1 (5 bases). V lost 3 bases, J lost 11 bases, and 11 bases lay in between. The germline CDR1 and CDR2 sequences are LNHDA and SQIVND (reference sequence). The CDR3 consists of 13 residues. The CDR3 DNA is TGTGCCAGTAGTATTCCAGGGTGGACACCCCTCCACTTT. As protein: CASSIPGWTPLHF.

The chain recombines TRBV5-1 with TRBJ2-2, with 8 bases fitting TRBD1. CDR3 length: 16 residues. V shed 2 bases, J shed 0 bases, and the junction held 3 bases outside the gene matches. CDR1 and CDR2 (germline): SGHRS, YFSETQ. The CDR3 DNA reads as TGCGCCAGCAGCTTTGGACAGGGAACGAACACCGGGGAGCTGTTTTTT. It is translated as CASSFGQGTNTGELFF.

The V call is TRBV7-2, the J call TRBJ2-5; 10 positions agree with TRBD2. With V trimmed by 1 base and J by 5 bases, 4 bases remained unmatched. There are 15 residues in the CDR3. Germline CDR1 SGHTA, CDR2 FQGNSA. The CDR3 sequence: CASSLVLAGEETQYF. The CDR3 DNA follows: TGTGCCAGCAGCTTAGTCCTAGCGGGGGAGGAGACCCAGTACTTC.

The chain employs TRBV2 and TRBJ1-2; a weak D match, TRBD1 (5 bases). This CDR3 spans 13 amino acids. Germline CDR1 is SNHLY and CDR2 is FYNNEI. Trimming took off 2 bases at V and 8 bases at J, with 12 bases between the two ends. The CDR3 is CASSESEGLGYTF. CDR3 DNA: TGTGCCAGCAGTGAATCTGAGGGGCTCGGCTACACCTTC.

The chain joins TRBV11-2 to TRBJ2-7; D might be TRBD2 (5 bases). The V end was cut by 6 bases, the J end by 4 bases, with 7 bases between. Looked up from germline, CDR1 is SGHAT and CDR2 is FQNNGV. The length of the CDR3 is 11 residues. The CDR3 nucleotides read TGTGCCAGCAGGACGGGGTACGAGCAGTACTTC. Translating it yields CASRTGYEQYF.

The chain couples TRBV10-2 to TRBJ2-7, with a tentative D call TRBD1 (5 bases). CDR1 and CDR2 (germline): WSHSY, SAAADI. This CDR3 has 13 amino acids. Trimming took off 2 bases at V and 5 bases at J, with 10 bases between the two ends. CDR3 sequence (DNA): TGCGCCAGCAGTGAGCGTCCGACAGACGAGCAGTACTTC. Translated, it gives CASSERPTDEQYF.

The chain recombines TRBV5-4 with TRBJ2-1; D is possibly TRBD1 (5 bases). Germline V CDR1 and CDR2: SGHNT, YYREEE (reference sequence). The V end was cut by 0 bases, the J end by 8 bases, with 15 bases between. The CDR3 consists of 15 residues. The CDR3 loop is CASSLDLGARDEQFF. The CDR3 DNA is TGTGCCAGCAGCTTGGATCTAGGGGCCCGGGATGAGCAGTTCTTC.

V is TRBV5-1 and J is TRBJ1-2; D remains ambiguous. Germline loops: CDR1 SGHRS, CDR2 YFSETQ. The CDR3 covers 13 residues. The germline V and J ends were trimmed by 1 base and 4 bases, with 8 bases remaining between them. CDR3 in DNA: TGCGCCAGCAGCTTGCCGGACCTCTATGGCTACACCTTC. The encoded protein is CASSLPDLYGYTF. The full variable domain, its missing parts supplied by reference TRBV5-1 and TRBJ1-2, is KAGVTQTPRYLIKTRGQQVTLSCSPISGHRSVSWYQQTPGQGLQFLFEYFSETQRNKGNFPGRFSGRQFSNSRSEMNVSTLELGDSALYLCASSLPDLYGYTFGSGTRLTVV.

The V and J genes are TRBV6-1 and TRBJ2-7; TRBD1 agrees at 10 bases. The V gene's germline CDR1 is MNHNS and CDR2 SASEGT. With 4 bases clipped from V and 3 bases from J, the junction kept 6 bases outside the gene matches. This CDR3 has 15 amino acids. The CDR3 sequence: CASSAGTGALYEQYF. The CDR3 nucleotides are TGTGCCAGCAGTGCCGGGACAGGGGCCCTCTACGAGCAGTACTTC.

The chain carries TRBV30 and TRBJ1-5; no clear D gene. The CDR3 is made up of 14 amino acids. The germline V gene has CDR1 GTSNPN and CDR2 SVGIG (reference sequence). V lost 1 base, J lost 6 bases, and 13 bases lay in between. The CDR3 DNA sequence: TGTGCCTGGAGTGAGGGCATGTCAGGTCAGCCCCAGCATTTT. Translating it yields CAWSEGMSGQPQHF.

The rearrangement links TRBV4-1 to TRBJ1-4, with D uncertain. CDR3 length: 15 amino acids. Deletions cut 4 bases from V and 7 bases from J, with 16 bases between. Germline V gene data show CDR1 as MGHRA and CDR2 as YSYEKL. The CDR3 DNA reads TGCGCCAGCAGCCCGCCTTCGGGGTTGAGTGAAAAACTGTTTTTT. Protein sequence: CASSPPSGLSEKLFF.

This rearrangement joins TRBV10-2 to TRBJ2-2, with unresolved D. V lost 7 bases and J lost 5, with 20 bases in between. The CDR3 is made up of 16 amino acids. Looked up from germline, CDR1 is WSHSY and CDR2 is SAAADI. The DNA for the CDR3 is TGCGCCAGCACCTCCTTGAGGACGGATCGGACCGGGGAGCTGTTTTTT. Its protein is CASTSLRTDRTGELFF.

This rearrangement joins TRBV6-1 to TRBJ1-2, with D tentatively TRBD1 (5 bases). Looked up from germline, CDR1 is MNHNS and CDR2 is SASEGT. Trimming cost V 2 bases and J 2 bases, with 12 bases left between them. CDR3 length equals 15 residues. As DNA, the CDR3 is TGTGCCAGCAGTGAATACCCGGGACGCAACTATGGCTACACCTTC. Amino acid sequence: CASSEYPGRNYGYTF.

This chain uses TRBV7-6 with TRBJ2-1; perhaps TRBD2 as D (7 bases). Trimming removed 5 bases at V and 8 bases at J, with 16 bases between. Germline lookup yields CDR1 SGHVS and CDR2 FNYEAQ. There are 14 residues in the CDR3. DNA for the CDR3: TGTGCCAGCAGCCGAGGGGGGGGTGTGGATGAGCAGTTCTTC. Translation: CASSRGGGVDEQFF.

The genes are TRBV11-1 and TRBJ2-2, with a possible D match to TRBD2 (6 bases). Trimming stripped 3 bases from V and 5 bases from J, with 16 bases between. The CDR3 is 16 residues long. CDR1 and CDR2 (germline): SGHAT, FQDESV (reference sequence). DNA of the CDR3: TGTGCCAGCAGCTTTTTTATATCGGCGGGGACCGGGGAGCTGTTTTTT. Residues: CASSFFISAGTGELFF. Combining the CDR3 with reference TRBV11-1 and TRBJ2-2 gives the whole variable domain EAEVAQSPRYKITEKSQAVAFWCDPISGHATLYWYRQILGQGPELLVQFQDESVVDDSQLPKDRFSAERLKGVDSTLKIQPAELGDSAMYLCASSFFISAGTGELFFGEGSRLTVL.

The chain couples TRBV5-6 to TRBJ2-5, with D perhaps TRBD2 (6 bases). Germline V gene lookup returns CDR1 SGHDT and CDR2 YYEEEE. The CDR3 totals 13 residues. The germline V and J ends were trimmed by 0 bases and 5 bases, with 8 bases remaining between them. The CDR3 nucleotides read TGTGCCAGCAGCTTGGCGGGGGTGGAGACCCAGTACTTC. Translating gives CASSLAGVETQYF.

For this clone: A junction end diverges from the germline sequence, so it may reflect a read error. V is TRBV6-1 and J is TRBJ2-7; 10 positions match TRBD1. The germline CDR1 and CDR2 sequences are MNHNS and SASEGT. The CDR3 spans 14 residues. The CDR3 reads CASVDRGLSHEQYF. For the CDR3, the DNA is TGTGCCAGCGTAGACAGGGGGCTCTCCCACGAGCAGTACTTC.

This chain joins TRBV4-1 and TRBJ1-1; 9 nucleotides agree with TRBD1. The V gene's germline CDR1 is MGHRA and CDR2 YSYEKL. This CDR3 contains 15 residues. Losses at the gene ends were 1 base for V and 5 bases for J; bases not matched to a gene: 5. CDR3 bases: TGCGCCAGCAGCCAAGGGGGACAGGGCTGGACTGAAGCTTTCTTT. Protein: CASSQGGQGWTEAFF.

The chain combines TRBV30 with TRBJ1-3; 7 bases align to TRBD1. CDR3 length equals 13 residues. V dropped 2 bases and J dropped 4; count of bases not matched to a gene: 2. Germline V CDR1 and CDR2: GTSNPN, SVGIG (reference sequence). CDR3 protein: CAWSRDRGNTIYF. CDR3 sequence (DNA): TGTGCCTGGAGTCGGGACAGAGGAAACACCATATATTTT.

CDR3 in amino acids: CASSLSPSGSAEQFF. Here the CDR3 DNA reads TGTGCCAGCAGTTTATCTCCTAGCGGGAGCGCTGAGCAGTTCTTC. This chain connects TRBV28 to TRBJ2-1; 10 nucleotides line up with TRBD2. With V trimmed by 1 base and J by 9 bases, 6 bases remained unmatched. This CDR3 region has 15 residues. Per germline, CDR1 MDHEN and CDR2 SYDVKM.

V usage is TRBV25-1 and J usage is TRBJ1-4, with no clear D. The CDR3 loop spans 17 amino acids. V lost 3 bases and J 1 base, leaving 15 bases between the germline ends. Germline values: CDR1 MGHDK, CDR2 SYGVNS. Written as DNA, the CDR3 is TGTGCCAGCAGTGACCCGGACGGGCAAGTAACTAATGAAAAACTGTTTTTT. It is translated as CASSDPDGQVTNEKLFF.

The rearrangement links TRBV6-5 to TRBJ1-6; D perhaps matches TRBD1 (5 bases). The V end was cut by 5 bases, the J end by 8 bases, with 16 bases between. Germline V gives CDR1 MNHEY, CDR2 SVGAGI. The CDR3 totals 15 residues. Here the CDR3 reads CASSVTWGKDSPLHF. The CDR3 DNA follows: TGTGCCAGCAGTGTAACTTGGGGGAAGGATTCACCCCTCCACTTT.

This clone was seen only a few times. The rearrangement joins TRBV15 to TRBJ2-3, with 7 bases matching TRBD1. The germline V gene has CDR1 LNHNV and CDR2 YYDKDF (reference sequence). The junction had 2 bases not matched to a gene; V was cut back by 1 base and J by 1 base. The CDR3 covers 15 residues. The CDR3 sequence: CATSRATGGTDTQYF. The CDR3 region has the DNA TGTGCCACCAGCAGAGCAACAGGGGGCACAGATACGCAGTATTTT.